The source of this TCR beta chain is a study of shared clonotypes between healthy human individuals. Study-wide background: Donors had three CD4 naive, three CD4 memory, two CD8 naive and one CD8 memory plate apiece.

The germline gives CDR1 KGHSY, CDR2 FQNENV. V lost 0 bases and J 8 bases, leaving 13 bases between the germline ends. The CDR3 is made up of 14 amino acids. Assay runs were performed at deep level. This table comes from immunoSEQ multiplex PCR, and its TCRdb copy is limited to in-frame clones, with some not included. The repertoire holds millions of clones, with 85% to 95% as singletons. The chain combines TRBV16 with TRBJ1-2; tentatively, D is TRBD1 (6 bases). This TCR derives from a man aged 18 to 30 in good health. Some clones in this sample may be carry-over from other donors' samples. The sequenced material came from naive CD4+ T cells from PBMCs. The subset here: CD45RA+ positively selected. The CDR3 sequence is CASSQSQTGRGYTF. The CDR3 DNA reads TGTGCCAGCAGCCAATCTCAAACAGGGAGAGGCTACACCTTC. The full variable domain, rest sourced from reference TRBV16 and TRBJ1-2, is GEEVAQTPKHLVRGEGQKAKLYCAPIKGHSYVFWYQQVLKNEFKFLISFQNENVFDETGMPKERFSAKCLPNSPCSLEIQATKLEDSAVYFCASSQSQTGRGYTFGSGTRLTVV.